A selection of T cell receptor beta chains follows, all from one sample in a study of Ad26.COV2.S vaccination and SARS-CoV-2 variants. Sequencing used immunoSEQ multiplex PCR; TCRdb keeps in-frame clones, though not all of them. The table shows 350,000 to 500,000 clones, with roughly 90% occurring only once. This specimen was peripheral blood, taken in a trial of Ad26.COV2.S vaccine versus placebo. These receptors were collected from a person aged 18-65 years who received the Ad26.COV2.S COVID-19 vaccine or a placebo. The CDR3 runs from the conserved cysteine through the conserved F or W. D genes are given only for firm matches. Not all rows give a size; the values are once, few, many and, for expanded clones, a class.

CDR3 DNA: TGTGCCACCAGCAGAGATTTGGGCAGCCAAGAGACCCAGTACTTC
CDR3 protein: CATSRDLGSQETQYF
clone size: NA
J gene: TRBJ2-5
D gene: NA
V gene: TRBV15

CDR3 DNA: TGTGCCAGTAGTAACCGGGACAGGGGAGAGCAGTACTTC
CDR3 protein: CASSNRDRGEQYF
clone size: NA
J gene: TRBJ2-7
D gene: TRBD1
V gene: TRBV19

CDR3 DNA: TGTGCCAGCAGCCCAGGACTAGCGGGAGGAGGTGAGCAGTTCTTC
CDR3 protein: CASSPGLAGGGEQFF
clone size: NA
J gene: TRBJ2-1
D gene: TRBD2
V gene: TRBV14

CDR3 DNA: TGTGCCAGCAGCTTATCCAAAATGGCCGGGACTAGTAGCGATGAGCAGTTCTTC
CDR3 protein: CASSLSKMAGTSSDEQFF
clone size: NA
J gene: TRBJ2-1
D gene: TRBD2
V gene: TRBV7-9

CDR3 DNA: TGTGCCAGCAGTATAAGGACTAGCGGGATGAGCTCCTACGAGCAGTACTTC
CDR3 protein: CASSIRTSGMSSYEQYF
clone size: NA
J gene: TRBJ2-7
D gene: TRBD2
V gene: TRBV6-2/TRBV6-3

CDR3 DNA: TGCGCCAGCAGCCAAGATCGGGTTTGGGCGGCTAATGAAAAACTGTTTTTT
CDR3 protein: CASSQDRVWAANEKLFF
clone size: NA
J gene: TRBJ1-4
D gene: NA
V gene: TRBV4-3

CDR3 DNA: TGTGCCTGGAGTGTATGGGCGGGAAATTCACCCCTCCACTTT
CDR3 protein: CAWSVWAGNSPLHF
clone size: NA
J gene: TRBJ1-6
D gene: NA
V gene: TRBV30

CDR3 DNA: TGTGCCAGCAGCGTGTCGACAGTGAACTCCTACGAGCAGTACTTC
CDR3 protein: CASSVSTVNSYEQYF
clone size: once
J gene: TRBJ2-7
D gene: NA
V gene: TRBV9

CDR3 DNA: TGTGCTAGTGGGAAACAGGGGGCTTATTCACCCCTCCACTTT
CDR3 protein: CASGKQGAYSPLHF
clone size: NA
J gene: TRBJ1-6
D gene: TRBD1
V gene: TRBV12-5

CDR3 DNA: TGTGCCTGGAGTGTACCTCTTTTTCCAACTAATGAAAAACTGTTTTTT
CDR3 protein: CAWSVPLFPTNEKLFF
clone size: NA
J gene: TRBJ1-4
D gene: NA
V gene: TRBV30

CDR3 DNA: TGTGCCAGCCTACAGGGGGCGTTCGCAGATACGCAGTATTTT
CDR3 protein: CASLQGAFADTQYF
clone size: once
J gene: TRBJ2-3
D gene: TRBD1
V gene: TRBV7-9

CDR3 DNA: TGTGCCAGCAGTGAAGCGATTGACAGGGGGCCGGGGGAGACCCAGTACTTC
CDR3 protein: CASSEAIDRGPGETQYF
clone size: NA
J gene: TRBJ2-5
D gene: TRBD1
V gene: TRBV6-1

CDR3 DNA: TGTGCCAGCAGTTTGACAGGGAGGGCGAACACTGAAGCTTTCTTT
CDR3 protein: CASSLTGRANTEAFF
clone size: NA
J gene: TRBJ1-1
D gene: TRBD1
V gene: TRBV28

CDR3 DNA: TGTGCCAGCAGTTTACAGGGTTCCGTAAGACTCCACTTT
CDR3 protein: CASSLQGSVRLHF
clone size: NA
J gene: TRBJ1-6
D gene: NA
V gene: TRBV27

CDR3 DNA: TGTGCCAGCAGCTTGGGGTCTAATAGCAGATCACCCCTCCACTTT
CDR3 protein: CASSLGSNSRSPLHF
clone size: NA
J gene: TRBJ1-6
D gene: NA
V gene: TRBV5-8

CDR3 DNA: TGCGCCAGCAGCGTTACCCCCTATGAGCAGTTCTTC
CDR3 protein: CASSVTPYEQFF
clone size: NA
J gene: TRBJ2-1
D gene: NA
V gene: TRBV5-1

CDR3 DNA: TGTGCCAGCAGCACCACAGGGGGCAATTCACCCCTCCACTTT
CDR3 protein: CASSTTGGNSPLHF
clone size: NA
J gene: TRBJ1-6
D gene: TRBD1
V gene: TRBV9

CDR3 DNA: TGTGCCAGCAGGAAAGCCTCCCATGAGCAGTTCTTC
CDR3 protein: CASRKASHEQFF
clone size: NA
J gene: TRBJ2-1
D gene: NA
V gene: TRBV28

CDR3 DNA: TGTGCCAGCAGCCACCCATCCTACGAGCAGTACTTC
CDR3 protein: CASSHPSYEQYF
clone size: NA
J gene: TRBJ2-7
D gene: NA
V gene: TRBV7-2

CDR3 DNA: TGTGCCAGCAGCAGGACGGCCAACTATGGCTACACCTTC
CDR3 protein: CASSRTANYGYTF
clone size: NA
J gene: TRBJ1-2
D gene: NA
V gene: TRBV5-6

CDR3 DNA: TGTGCCAGCAGTTTTTTAGGGCGCGAAAAACTGTTTTTT
CDR3 protein: CASSFLGREKLFF
clone size: NA
J gene: TRBJ1-4
D gene: NA
V gene: TRBV12-3/TRBV12-4

CDR3 DNA: TGTGCCACCACCAGCTCCAATTCCTATAATTCACCCCTCCACTTT
CDR3 protein: CATTSSNSYNSPLHF
clone size: NA
J gene: TRBJ1-6
D gene: NA
V gene: TRBV6-5

CDR3 DNA: TGCGCCAGCAGCCCGTCGGCCTACAATGAGCAGTTCTTC
CDR3 protein: CASSPSAYNEQFF
clone size: NA
J gene: TRBJ2-1
D gene: NA
V gene: TRBV5-1

CDR3 DNA: TGTGCCACCAGTGACCCCTCAGGACAGGGAGGGCCCGGGGAGCTGTTTTTT
CDR3 protein: CATSDPSGQGGPGELFF
clone size: once
J gene: TRBJ2-2
D gene: NA
V gene: TRBV24-1

CDR3 DNA: TGTGCCTGGAGTGTAGGAGGGGGAGGTAGGGCAGATACGCAGTATTTT
CDR3 protein: CAWSVGGGGRADTQYF
clone size: NA
J gene: TRBJ2-3
D gene: NA
V gene: TRBV30

CDR3 DNA: TGCGCCAGCAGCCAAGATAGGGGTTGGAGATCTGGAAACACCATATATTTT
CDR3 protein: CASSQDRGWRSGNTIYF
clone size: NA
J gene: TRBJ1-3
D gene: NA
V gene: TRBV4-1

CDR3 DNA: TGTGCCAGCAGCGAAACACAGGGGTTGAGCACTGAAGCTTTCTTT
CDR3 protein: CASSETQGLSTEAFF
clone size: NA
J gene: TRBJ1-1
D gene: TRBD1
V gene: TRBV5-4

CDR3 DNA: TGCAGCGCCAACGACGGGACCGGGGAGCAGTACTTC
CDR3 protein: CSANDGTGEQYF
clone size: NA
J gene: TRBJ2-7
D gene: NA
V gene: TRBV29-1

CDR3 DNA: TGTGCCAGCAGCTTGGTGGCATACACTGAAGCTTTCTTT
CDR3 protein: CASSLVAYTEAFF
clone size: NA
J gene: TRBJ1-1
D gene: NA
V gene: TRBV5-8

CDR3 DNA: TGTGCCAGCAGTTACTCTAGCGGGGGCTCGGGGCAGTACTTC
CDR3 protein: CASSYSSGGSGQYF
clone size: once
J gene: TRBJ2-7
D gene: TRBD2
V gene: TRBV6-5

CDR3 DNA: TGTGCCAGCAGTTTACAAGGGGGCGACTATGGCTACACCTTC
CDR3 protein: CASSLQGGDYGYTF
clone size: NA
J gene: TRBJ1-2
D gene: TRBD1
V gene: TRBV28